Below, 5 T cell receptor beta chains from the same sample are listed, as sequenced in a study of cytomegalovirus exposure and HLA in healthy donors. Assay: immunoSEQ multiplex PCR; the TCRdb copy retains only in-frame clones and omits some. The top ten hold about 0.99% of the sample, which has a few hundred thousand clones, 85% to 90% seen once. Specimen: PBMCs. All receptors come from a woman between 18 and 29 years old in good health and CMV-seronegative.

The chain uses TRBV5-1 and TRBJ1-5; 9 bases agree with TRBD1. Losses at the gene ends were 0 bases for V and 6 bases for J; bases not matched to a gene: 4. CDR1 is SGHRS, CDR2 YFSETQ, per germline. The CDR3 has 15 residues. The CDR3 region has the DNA TGCGCCAGCAGCTTGGCCGGGACAGGGAGTCAGCCCCAGCATTTT. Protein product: CASSLAGTGSQPQHF.

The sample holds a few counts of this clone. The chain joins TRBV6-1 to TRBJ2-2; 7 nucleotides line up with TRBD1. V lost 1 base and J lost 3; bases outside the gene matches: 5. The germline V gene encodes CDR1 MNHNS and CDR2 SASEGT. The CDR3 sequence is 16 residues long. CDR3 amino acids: CASSEVAGGDTGELFF. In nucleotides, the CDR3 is TGTGCCAGCAGTGAAGTCGCAGGGGGAGACACCGGGGAGCTGTTTTTT.

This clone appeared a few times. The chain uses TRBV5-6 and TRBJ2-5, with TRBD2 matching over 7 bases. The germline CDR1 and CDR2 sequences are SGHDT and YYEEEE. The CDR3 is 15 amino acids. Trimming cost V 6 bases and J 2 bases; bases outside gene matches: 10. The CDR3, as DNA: TGTGCCAGCAACCGTCGCGGACTAGGACAAGAGACCCAGTACTTC. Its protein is CASNRRGLGQETQYF.

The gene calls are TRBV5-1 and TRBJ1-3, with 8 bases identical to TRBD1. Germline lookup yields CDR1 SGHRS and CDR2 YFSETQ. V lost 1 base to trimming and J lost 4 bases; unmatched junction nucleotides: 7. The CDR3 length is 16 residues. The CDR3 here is CASSLNRGSSGNTIYF. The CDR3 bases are TGCGCCAGCAGCTTGAACAGGGGGTCCTCAGGAAACACCATATATTTT.

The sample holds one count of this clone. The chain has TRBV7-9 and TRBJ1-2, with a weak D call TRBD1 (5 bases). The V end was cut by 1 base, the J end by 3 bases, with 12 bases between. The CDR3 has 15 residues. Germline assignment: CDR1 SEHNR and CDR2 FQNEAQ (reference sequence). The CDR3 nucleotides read TGTGCCAGCAGCTTAGGTACAGGAGCCTACTATGGCTACACCTTC. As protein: CASSLGTGAYYGYTF.